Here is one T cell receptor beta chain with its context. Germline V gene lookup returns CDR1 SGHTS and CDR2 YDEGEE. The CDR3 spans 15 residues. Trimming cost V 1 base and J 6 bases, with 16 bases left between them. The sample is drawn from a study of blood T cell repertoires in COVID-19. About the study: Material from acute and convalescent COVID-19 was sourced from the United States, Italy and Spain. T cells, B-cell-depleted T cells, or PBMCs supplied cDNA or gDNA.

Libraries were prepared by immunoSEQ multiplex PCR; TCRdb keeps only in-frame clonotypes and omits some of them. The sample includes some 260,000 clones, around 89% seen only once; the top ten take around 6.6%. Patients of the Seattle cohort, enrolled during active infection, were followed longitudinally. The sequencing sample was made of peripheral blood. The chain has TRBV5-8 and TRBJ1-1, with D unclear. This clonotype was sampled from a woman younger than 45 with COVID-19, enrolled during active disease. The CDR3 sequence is CASSLWSGNEPEAFF. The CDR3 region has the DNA TGTGCCAGCAGCTTGTGGTCCGGGAATGAGCCTGAAGCTTTCTTT.